These 8 T cell receptor beta chains were all obtained from the same sample, sequenced in a study of shared clonotypes between healthy human individuals (dated by TCRdb to 2020 to 2022). Preparation of the library involved the immunoSEQ multiplex PCR assay. In TCRdb, the immuneACCESS table is reduced to in-frame sequences with V and J assigned. These tables do not hold every clone; where another copy was compared, an unresolved V gene accounts for under half, and the others remain unexplained. The sample table holds roughly 2.4 million clones, of which approximately 95% were seen once. Over 0.1% of the sample belongs to the ten largest clones. Sequenced material: naive CD4+ T cells sorted from blood. The sample's cell subset or site, from its label and the paper: CD45RA+ positively selected. Receptor source: a man aged 18-30 years in good health.

CDR3 coding DNA: TGTGCCAGCAGCTTGTTCGGCCTAGCGGGAGTATCCTACAATGAGCAGTTCTTC. Its protein is CASSLFGLAGVSYNEQFF. This chain joins TRBV11-2 and TRBJ2-1; 10 bases line up with TRBD2. The CDR3 has 18 residues. The V gene's germline CDR1 is SGHAT and CDR2 FQNNGV. Unmatched junction bases numbered 9, after V lost 3 bases and J lost 1 base.

V and J are TRBV7-2 and TRBJ2-2; a possible D gene is TRBD1 (6 bases). This CDR3 spans 15 amino acids. Trimming left V 1 base short and J 4 bases short, with 10 bases between. Germline-derived CDR1 and CDR2 are SGHTA and FQGNSA. In DNA, the CDR3 is TGTGCCAGCAGCTTAGTGGACAGATCCACCGGGGAGCTGTTTTTT. Translating gives CASSLVDRSTGELFF. The whole variable domain, filled in from reference TRBV7-2 and TRBJ2-2, reads GAGVSQSPSNKVTEKGKDVELRCDPISGHTALYWYRQSLGQGLEFLIYFQGNSAPDKSGLPSDRFSAERTGGSVSTLTIQRTQQEDSAVYLCASSLVDRSTGELFFGEGSRLTVL.

For this clone: The sample contains more than one DNA sequence encoding this CDR3. The genes are TRBV7-2 and TRBJ2-7, with 10 nucleotides matching TRBD2. The CDR3 spans 15 residues. Unmatched junction bases numbered 1, after V lost 1 base and J lost 1 base. Germline assignment: CDR1 SGHTA and CDR2 FQGNSA. CDR3 region: CASSLGTSGSYEQYF. Here the CDR3 DNA reads TGTGCCAGCAGCTTAGGGACTAGCGGTTCCTACGAGCAGTACTTC.

The chain carries TRBV25-1 and TRBJ2-3, with 12 positions matching TRBD2. Trimming cost V 2 bases and J 2 bases; bases outside gene matches: 8. The length of the CDR3 is 18 residues. Per the germline V gene, CDR1 is MGHDK and CDR2 is SYGVNS. The chain's CDR3 is CASSETVGLAGFTDTQYF. CDR3 sequence (DNA): TGTGCCAGCAGTGAAACAGTAGGACTAGCGGGATTCACAGATACGCAGTATTTT.

V gene TRBV27 combines with J gene TRBJ2-7; 7 bases map to TRBD2. J lost 2 bases, V lost 2 bases, and 9 bases had no gene match. The CDR3 is 16 amino acids. CDR1 and CDR2 from the germline V gene are MNHEY and SMNVEV (reference sequence). The CDR3 loop is CASSLGGRAYAYEQYF. CDR3 bases: TGTGCCAGCAGTTTAGGGGGGAGGGCCTATGCCTACGAGCAGTACTTC.

CDR3 sequence (DNA): TGTGCCAGCAGCTTAACTTCCTCCCAGGTCGTCCTGACTTTC. Translating gives CASSLTSSQVVLTF. V usage is TRBV7-2 and J usage is TRBJ2-6; D is unresolved. Deletions cut 2 bases from V and 12 bases from J, with 14 bases between. In germline, CDR1 is SGHTA, CDR2 FQGNSA. The CDR3 covers 14 residues.

The rearrangement links TRBV4-3 to TRBJ2-3; the D call may be TRBD1 or TRBD2 (5 bases each). CDR1 is LGHNA and CDR2 is YSLEER in the germline V gene. The CDR3 is 15 residues long. Trimming shortened V by 2 bases and J by 0 bases, and 9 bases separated the two germline ends. CDR3 sequence (DNA): TGCGCCAGCAGCCAAATGGGGACCAGCACAGATACGCAGTATTTT. This gives the protein CASSQMGTSTDTQYF.

V usage is TRBV10-2 and J usage is TRBJ1-5, with 8 bases matching TRBD1. This CDR3 has 16 amino acids. J lost 2 bases, V lost 3 bases, and 6 bases had no gene match. Per the germline V gene, CDR1 is WSHSY and CDR2 is SAAADI. The CDR3 DNA is TGCGCCAGCAGTGAAGGACAGGGTTGGCGCAATCAGCCCCAGCATTTT. Amino acid sequence: CASSEGQGWRNQPQHF.